This T cell receptor (beta chain) was captured in a study of naive and memory T cell subsets (dated by TCRdb to about 2017). For the wider study: The study applied an open-source, UMI-based TCR alpha and beta sequencing pipeline to sorted naive and memory peripheral blood T cell subsets. The functional CMV T cell responses agreed completely with IgG serology results. RNA was DNase-treated and reverse transcribed with TCR constant-region primers, mostly using SuperScript III.

What the study reported, not specific to this receptor: RNA-based TCR counts may be influenced by expression changes linked to T cell activation and differentiation. After error correction, over 90% of naive TCR sequences appeared only once, giving much steeper abundance distributions than memory subsets. A few larger clonotypes were present in naive repertoires, especially CD8 naive repertoires, and these clonotypes were possibly memory cells re-expressing CD45RA. Gini index rose and Shannon and inverse Simpson diversity fell from naive through CM, EM and EMRA in both CD4 and CD8 cells. TCR abundance followed a power law whose exponent differed between naive and memory subsets but was consistent across the three individuals. The repertoire findings for the naive and memory subsets could not be validated against a ground truth because none was available. Single alpha or beta chain sequences, rather than paired alpha/beta receptors, were used to define clonotypes.

From the second PCR step onward, the TCR alpha chain libraries and the TCR beta chain libraries were amplified separately. CMV status of each donor was established by measuring IFNgamma production from CD4+ T cells after fresh PBMCs were stimulated overnight with CMV viral lysate. Using Miltenyi beads, CD4 T cells were first positively selected, and CD8 T cells were then positively selected from the CD4-negative fraction. Cells were stained for CD3, CD4, CD8, CD45RA, CD27 and a live/dead dye and were sorted on a BD Aria II into four subsets based on CD45RA and CD27. Blood was obtained from three healthy volunteers, and the blood from each volunteer was fractionated into CD4 and CD8 T cells and subsequently into four differentiation subsets. Approximately 0.11 L of peripheral blood was drawn per donor, and PBMC were isolated by Ficoll-Paque PLUS density-gradient centrifugation. Sorted cells were lysed in RLT buffer, and RNA was extracted with a Qiagen RNeasy kit and stored at -80°C.

Reading the germline V gene gives CDR1 SNHLY and CDR2 FYNNEI. Counted from cysteine to phenylalanine, this CDR3 has 11 amino acids. The only DNA kept is the CDR3, 33 bases in frame from the first base. The V end loses 7 bases and the J end loses 9 bases, and a stretch of 10 bases separates them. The library was built by means of UMI-ligation and nested PCR. The beta constant-region primer consisted of an equimolar mixture of two oligonucleotides that together covered TRBC1 and TRBC2. Four rounds of PCR were used to amplify ligated cDNA, with nested alpha and beta constant-region primers being used together with the SP2 primer. A single-stranded oligonucleotide carrying the SP2 primer and a 12-nucleotide UMI was ligated to the 3' end of the cDNA by T4 RNA ligase 1. The ligation reaction was incubated at 16°C for about 18-24 hours. PCR2 was typically run as a SYBR Green qPCR and stopped at a predetermined threshold to prevent over-amplification. Agencourt AMPure XP magnetic beads were used for all purifications after the first. Libraries were quantified by Qubit and checked on a TapeStation, with a main peak expected near 650 bp. The pooled libraries were sequenced on an Illumina MiSeq using v2 2x251 paired-end kits, which usually yielded roughly 1-2.2 million reads per sample. Libraries were pooled at about 3.7 nM per sample, and roughly 4.5-7.5% PhiX was added to improve cluster recognition. In the authors' own workflow: V and J genes were assigned to Demultiplexor-processed FASTQ reads by Decombinator through tag matching, with a single base-pair mismatch being allowed. UMIs were used by Collapsinator to correct both sequencing errors and frequency errors arising from PCR heterogeneity. CDR3Translator translated TCRs and extracted CDR3s from the conserved cysteine to the FGXG phenylalanine, flagging non-productive sequences. Repertoires were subsampled to equal numbers of UMI-defined TCRs before Gini, Shannon entropy and inverse Simpson indices were calculated. Power-law fits to clonotype abundance distributions were performed by maximum likelihood within the linear range. For one naive CD8 sample, the pipeline and MIGEC produced similar UMI counts, unique TCR numbers and clonal distributions. One analysis removed from the naive repertoire any naive TCRs that were also present in any memory subset from the same donor. Repertoires were searched for around 7,300 CMV-associated CDR3 sequences compiled from VDJdb and a published dataset. The public reads were run again by TCRdb, first through fastp at Q25 and then through MiXCR, and only productive beta chains were kept. Rows are combined by CDR3 protein, so each entry shows the most common genes and DNA. These V and J calls are TCRdb output, not the study's own analysis. The sample table shows tens of thousands of distinct CDR3 sequences, and roughly 12% are seen once. The ten biggest clones cover approximately 0.14% of the sample.

This clonotype was observed a handful of times. Its recognized antigen is unknown. No qualities accompany the bases; no much larger clone lies one base away. The sequence is built from TRBV2 and TRBJ2-1; D gene: possibly TRBD2, on 6 matching bases. The TCR was taken from a human donor in good health. Sequenced: naive CD4+ T cells from blood. Per the publication, the cell subset or site label means: naive T cells, CD45RA high CD27+. CDR3 sequence: CASTLEGEQFF. The DNA sequence reads TGTGCCAGCACTTTGGAGGGTGAGCAGTTCTTC. The CDR3 plus the reference TRBV2 and TRBJ2-1 genes for the other parts give the full variable domain: EPEVTQTPSHQVTQMGQEVILRCVPISNHLYFYWYRQILGQKVEFLVSFYNNEISEKSEIFDDQFSVERPDGSNFTLKIRSTKLEDSAMYFCASTLEGEQFFGPGTRLTVL.